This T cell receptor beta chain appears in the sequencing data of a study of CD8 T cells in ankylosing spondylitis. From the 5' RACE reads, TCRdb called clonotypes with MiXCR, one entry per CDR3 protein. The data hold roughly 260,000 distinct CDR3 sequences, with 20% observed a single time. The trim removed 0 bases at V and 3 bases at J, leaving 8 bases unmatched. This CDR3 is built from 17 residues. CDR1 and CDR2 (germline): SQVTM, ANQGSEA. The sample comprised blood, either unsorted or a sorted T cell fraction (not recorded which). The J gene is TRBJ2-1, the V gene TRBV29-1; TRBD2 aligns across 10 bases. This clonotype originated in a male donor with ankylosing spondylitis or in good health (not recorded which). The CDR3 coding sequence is TGCAGCGTTGAAGAACTAGCGGGAAGTTCTCTCTACAATGAGCAGTTCTTC. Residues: CSVEELAGSSLYNEQFF.